One and the same sample provided the 21 T cell receptor beta chains below, sequenced in a study of blood T cell repertoires in COVID-19. Only in-frame clones appear in the TCRdb table, and some are missing; sequencing was by immunoSEQ multiplex PCR. Altogether under 200,000 clones are present, about 85% being singletons, with the ten largest covering 20% to 25%. The sample taken for sequencing was peripheral blood. The receptors shown here come from a man aged 55 to 70 with active or convalescent COVID-19.

The V call is TRBV7-6, the J call TRBJ2-5; 13 positions match TRBD2. Trimming removed 5 bases from V and 1 base from J; junction bases left unmatched: 10. This CDR3 has 18 amino acids. CDR1 is SGHVS, CDR2 FNYEAQ, per germline. The CDR3 nucleotides are TGTGCCAGCAGCCGCAAGTCGGGACTAGCGGGAATCCAAGAGACCCAGTACTTC. Protein product: CASSRKSGLAGIQETQYF.

The V call is TRBV5-6, the J call TRBJ1-6; D is unresolved. The CDR3 consists of 17 residues. Trimming removed 3 bases at V and 0 bases at J, with 13 bases between. CDR1 is SGHDT and CDR2 is YYEEEE in the germline V gene. Here the CDR3 DNA reads TGTGCCAGCAGCTCGGACGGGGTTAGCTCCTATAATTCACCCCTCCACTTT. Amino acid sequence: CASSSDGVSSYNSPLHF.

This chain connects TRBV7-6 to TRBJ1-4; a weak D match, TRBD1 (6 bases). V dropped 2 bases and J dropped 5 bases, with 12 bases sitting between them. The CDR3 sequence is 15 residues long. Germline loops: CDR1 SGHVS, CDR2 FNYEAQ. The CDR3: CASSLTQGRNEKLFF. The CDR3 DNA follows: TGTGCCAGCAGCTTAACACAGGGCCGGAATGAAAAACTGTTTTTT. Drawing the rest from reference TRBV7-6 and TRBJ1-4, the complete variable domain is GAGVSQSPRYKVTKRGQDVALRCDPISGHVSLYWYRQALGQGPEFLTYFNYEAQQDKSGLPNDRFSAERPEGSISTLTIQRTEQRDSAMYRCASSLTQGRNEKLFFGSGTQLSVL.

V is TRBV5-4 and J is TRBJ1-5; D remains unclear. The germline CDR1 and CDR2 sequences are SGHNT and YYREEE (reference sequence). This CDR3 comprises 15 residues. The ends were cut back, 0 bases at V and 5 bases at J, with 12 bases in the middle. The DNA of the CDR3 is TGTGCCAGCAGCTTGGTGGGTGAGGATGATCAGCCCCAGCATTTT. It specifies CASSLVGEDDQPQHF.

This sequence joins TRBV7-8 and TRBJ2-7, with 12 nucleotides matching TRBD2. The ends lost 5 bases at V and 4 bases at J; junction bases unmatched: 15. The CDR3 runs to 18 residues. The germline gives CDR1 SGHVS, CDR2 FQNEAQ. CDR3 in amino acids: CASSPIGLAGGLRYEQYF. The CDR3 DNA follows: TGTGCCAGCAGCCCTATAGGGCTAGCGGGGGGGTTAAGGTACGAGCAGTACTTC.

J is TRBJ1-1 and V is TRBV7-9; possible D gene TRBD1, 5 bases. V lost 4 bases and J lost 3, with 9 bases in between. The CDR3 is 13 amino acids. Germline V gene data show CDR1 as SEHNR and CDR2 as FQNEAQ (reference sequence). The CDR3 protein is CASSSTRDTEAFF. The DNA for the CDR3 is TGTGCCAGCAGCTCAACCAGGGACACTGAAGCTTTCTTT.

In its sample, this clone was seen once. The CDR3 is CASSLGSGSTNEKLFF. The CDR3 nucleotides read TGCGCCAGCAGCCTCGGCTCGGGGTCAACTAATGAAAAACTGTTTTTT. This rearrangement joins TRBV4-1 to TRBJ1-4; D unresolved. Germline CDR1 and CDR2: MGHRA and YSYEKL. The ends were cut back, 4 bases at V and 0 bases at J, with 12 bases in the middle. The CDR3 length is 16 residues.

The chain uses TRBV12-3 or TRBV12-4 and TRBJ2-1; tentatively, D is TRBD2 (6 bases). This CDR3 is 12 amino acids long. V dropped 6 bases and J dropped 6 bases, with 9 bases sitting between them. The CDR3 DNA reads as TGTGCCAGCAGACGCGGGGCCAATGAGCAGTTCTTC. It codes for CASRRGANEQFF.

This clone has only one observation. The rearrangement uses TRBV24-1 and TRBJ1-4; D remains unclear. The CDR3 runs 17 residues. Germline V lookup: CDR1 KGHDR, CDR2 SFDVKD. V was cut by 0 bases and J by 8 bases, with 18 bases left in between. The CDR3 DNA is TGTGCCACCAGTGATTTGACTCCTCGGTCCTCTCCGGAAAAACTGTTTTTT. Its protein is CATSDLTPRSSPEKLFF.

The chain uses TRBV7-6 and TRBJ2-7, with a weak D call TRBD1 (5 bases). The V gene lost 4 bases and the J gene lost 2 bases, with 9 bases spanning the gap. The CDR3 extends over 13 amino acids. Germline lookup yields CDR1 SGHVS and CDR2 FNYEAQ. CDR3 sequence (DNA): TGTGCCAGCAGCTACGAAGGGGCCTACGAGCAGTACTTC. It codes for CASSYEGAYEQYF.

The chain uses TRBV19 and TRBJ2-3; the D is unclear. CDR3 length: 14 amino acids. V was pared by 5 bases and J by 1 base, with 10 bases between. The germline CDR1 and CDR2 sequences are LNHDA and SQIVND (reference sequence). CDR3: CASSFRFGTDTQYF. CDR3 coding DNA: TGTGCCAGTAGTTTCCGTTTCGGCACAGATACGCAGTATTTT.

The J gene is TRBJ2-7, the V gene TRBV7-6; the match to TRBD1 covers 8 bases. CDR1 is SGHVS and CDR2 is FNYEAQ in the germline V gene. CDR3 length: 16 amino acids. V shed 7 bases and J 9 bases; nucleotides not matched to a gene: 20. This CDR3 is CASTPSVGQGAMAQYF. CDR3 coding DNA: TGTGCCAGCACCCCGAGCGTAGGGCAGGGGGCTATGGCGCAGTACTTC. The whole variable domain, filled in from reference TRBV7-6 and TRBJ2-7, reads GAGVSQSPRYKVTKRGQDVALRCDPISGHVSLYWYRQALGQGPEFLTYFNYEAQQDKSGLPNDRFSAERPEGSISTLTIQRTEQRDSAMYRCASTPSVGQGAMAQYFGPGTRLTVT.

This chain joins TRBV9 and TRBJ1-6; D is undetermined. The CDR3 contains 15 residues. Germline CDR1 reads SGDLS; CDR2 reads YYNGEE. Trimming took off 1 base at V and 7 bases at J, with 12 bases between the two ends. CDR3 region: CASSVTLGGNSPLHF. The CDR3 nucleotides read TGTGCCAGCAGCGTAACCCTGGGAGGGAATTCACCCCTCCACTTT. The full variable domain, with the rest looked up from reference TRBV9 and TRBJ1-6, is DSGVTQTPKHLITATGQRVTLRCSPRSGDLSVYWYQQSLDQGLQFLIQYYNGEERAKGNILERFSAQQFPDLHSELNLSSLELGDSALYFCASSVTLGGNSPLHFGNGTRLTVT.

This chain links TRBV18 with TRBJ1-6, with 8 bases that match TRBD1. Germline loops: CDR1 KGHSH, CDR2 LQKENI. J gave up 10 bases and V 2 bases, and 4 bases lay outside the gene matches. The CDR3 is made up of 14 amino acids. In nucleotides, the CDR3 is TGTGCCAGCTCACCAGCACAGGGGGACTCACCCCTCCACTTT. It yields the protein CASSPAQGDSPLHF.

This chain connects TRBV19 to TRBJ1-6; possibly TRBD1 for D (6 bases). Germline CDR1 is LNHDA and CDR2 is SQIVND (reference sequence). The CDR3 sequence is 13 residues long. V lost 5 bases, J lost 11 bases, and 13 bases lay in between. The CDR3 region is CASSPTGYAPLHF. Here the CDR3 DNA reads TGTGCCAGTAGTCCTACAGGGTACGCACCCCTCCACTTT.

This clone was seen just once. This chain connects TRBV11-2 to TRBJ1-3; D remains unclear. Germline-derived CDR1 and CDR2 are SGHAT and FQNNGV. CDR3 size: 11 residues. V shed 5 bases and J shed 3 bases, with 2 bases lying between them. The DNA for the CDR3 is TGTGCCAGCAGCCGTGGAAACACCATATATTTT. It codes for CASSRGNTIYF.

The gene calls are TRBV5-1 and TRBJ1-2; 12 positions agree with TRBD1. This CDR3 contains 16 residues. The germline gives CDR1 SGHRS, CDR2 YFSETQ. J lost 6 bases, V lost 0 bases, and 6 bases had no gene match. CDR3 in amino acids: CASSLEPGQGANGYTF. Written as DNA, the CDR3 is TGCGCCAGCAGCTTGGAACCGGGACAGGGGGCGAATGGCTACACCTTC.

The genes are TRBV5-1 and TRBJ1-3; possibly TRBD1 for D (5 bases). Germline V gene data show CDR1 as SGHRS and CDR2 as YFSETQ. V was pared by 2 bases and J by 2 bases, with 8 bases between. This CDR3 is 14 amino acids long. CDR3 DNA: TGCGCCAGCAGCTTAGGAGGGGCTGGAAACACCATATATTTT. Amino acid sequence: CASSLGGAGNTIYF.

This chain uses TRBV2 with TRBJ1-6; D possibly corresponds to TRBD1 (5 bases). The V gene's germline CDR1 is SNHLY and CDR2 FYNNEI. The CDR3 loop spans 15 amino acids. Trimming cost V 3 bases and J 6 bases, with 12 bases left between them. CDR3 protein: CASSERQRANSPLHF. As DNA, the CDR3 is TGTGCCAGCAGTGAGCGACAGCGGGCTAATTCACCCCTCCACTTT.

The chain has TRBV29-1 and TRBJ2-3; 8 bases agree with TRBD1. With 4 bases clipped from V and 2 bases from J, the junction kept 5 bases outside the gene matches. CDR1 is SQVTM and CDR2 is ANQGSEA in the germline V gene. The CDR3 consists of 14 residues. This CDR3 is CSVVPDRDTDTQYF. DNA of the CDR3: TGCAGCGTTGTCCCGGACAGGGACACAGATACGCAGTATTTT.

J is TRBJ2-6 and V is TRBV19; 7 bases align to TRBD1. The CDR3 runs 17 residues. V shed 2 bases and J 0 bases; nucleotides not matched to a gene: 4. Germline loops: CDR1 LNHDA, CDR2 SQIVND (reference sequence). Written as DNA, the CDR3 is TGTGCCAGTAGTATAAGGGGGCGGTTCTCTGGGGCCAACGTCCTGACTTTC. It encodes CASSIRGRFSGANVLTF.